The 2 T cell receptor beta chains given below trace back to one sample, sequenced in a study of beta chain features in type 1 diabetes. Study-level results: Across all four CD4+ subsets, people with type 1 diabetes showed modestly shorter TCRB CDR3s.

No antigen is known for these receptors. Every bit of the isolated RNA underwent reverse transcription, so sequencing read expressed TCRB transcripts. TCRdb keeps only in-frame clones here, not all; method: immunoSEQ multiplex PCR. The sample includes more than 120,000 clones, around 13% seen only once; the top ten take approximately 1.3%. Sequenced material: central memory CD4+ T cells from blood. These receptors were collected from a man between 18 and 35 years old with type 1 diabetes.

V usage is TRBV15 and J usage is TRBJ2-1; a possible D gene is TRBD2 (6 bases). The CDR3 runs 16 residues. V was shortened by 1 base and J by 2 bases, with 12 bases between the two germline ends. Germline-derived CDR1 and CDR2 are LNHNV and YYDKDF (reference sequence). The CDR3 here is CATSRVRLVAYNEQFF. In DNA, the CDR3 is TGTGCCACCAGCAGAGTAAGACTAGTCGCCTACAATGAGCAGTTCTTC.

This clone came up many times. This rearrangement joins TRBV7-2 to TRBJ1-2; D ambiguous. The V gene lost 4 bases and the J gene lost 0 bases, with 12 bases spanning the gap. The CDR3 loop spans 15 amino acids. Germline V CDR1 and CDR2: SGHTA, FQGNSA. For the CDR3, the DNA is TGTGCCAGCAGCTCGGGCCTCGGAGCTAACTATGGCTACACCTTC. It translates to CASSSGLGANYGYTF.